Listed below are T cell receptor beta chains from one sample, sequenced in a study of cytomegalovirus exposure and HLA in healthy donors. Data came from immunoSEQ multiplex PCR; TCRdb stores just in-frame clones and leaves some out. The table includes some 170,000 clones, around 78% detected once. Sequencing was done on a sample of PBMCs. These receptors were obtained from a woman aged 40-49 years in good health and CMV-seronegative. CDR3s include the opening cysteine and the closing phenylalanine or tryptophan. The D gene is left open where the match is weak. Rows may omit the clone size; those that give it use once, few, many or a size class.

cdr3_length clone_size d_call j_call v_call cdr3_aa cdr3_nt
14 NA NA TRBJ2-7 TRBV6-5 CASSYSAGVNEQYF TGTGCCAGCAGTTACTCAGCTGGAGTCAACGAGCAGTACTTC
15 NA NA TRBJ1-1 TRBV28 CARSYMGCMNTEAFF TGTGCCAGGTCCTACATGGGCTGTATGAACACTGAAGCTTTCTTT
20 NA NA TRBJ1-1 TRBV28 CASTYRVRYAGGALNTEAFF TGTGCCAGCACCTATAGGGTAAGATACGCCGGAGGGGCATTAAACACTGAAGCTTTCTTT
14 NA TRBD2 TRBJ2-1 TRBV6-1 CASSVEGLAGEQFF TGTGCCAGCAGTGTTGAGGGACTAGCGGGAGAGCAGTTCTTC
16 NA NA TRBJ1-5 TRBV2 CATSDSSILSNQPQHF TGTGCCACCAGCGACAGTTCCATTCTTAGCAATCAGCCCCAGCATTTT
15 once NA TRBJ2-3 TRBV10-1 CASSGRGDRTDTQYF TGCGCCAGCAGTGGCCGCGGGGACCGCACAGATACGCAGTATTTT
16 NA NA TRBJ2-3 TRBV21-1 CASSHRTSGSTDTQYF TGTGCCAGCAGCCATCGGACTAGCGGGAGCACAGATACGCAGTATTTT
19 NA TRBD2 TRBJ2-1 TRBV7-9 CASSLVAWEGRAPYNEQFF TGTGCCAGCAGCTTAGTAGCCTGGGAAGGGAGGGCCCCCTACAATGAGCAGTTCTTC
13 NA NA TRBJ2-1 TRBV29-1 CSGGDSSYNEQFF TGCAGCGGGGGGGACAGCTCCTACAATGAGCAGTTCTTC
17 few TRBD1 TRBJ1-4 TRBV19 CASRIGGTGGTNEKLFF TGTGCCAGTAGAATTGGGGGTACAGGGGGAACTAATGAAAAACTGTTTTTT
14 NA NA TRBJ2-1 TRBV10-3 CAIMSGAGTNEQFF TGTGCCATCATGAGTGGAGCGGGCACCAATGAGCAGTTCTTC
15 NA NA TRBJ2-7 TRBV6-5 CASSYGGYNSYEQYF TGTGCCAGCAGTTACGGGGGCTACAATTCCTACGAGCAGTACTTC
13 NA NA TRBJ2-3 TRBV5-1 CASSHPQADTQYF TGCGCCAGCAGCCACCCTCAGGCAGATACGCAGTATTTT
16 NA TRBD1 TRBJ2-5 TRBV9 CASSRSGTGGLETQYF TGTGCCAGCAGCAGGTCGGGGACAGGGGGCTTGGAGACCCAGTACTTC
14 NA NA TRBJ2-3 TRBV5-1 CASSLREGADTQYF TGCGCCAGCAGCTTGCGAGAGGGGGCAGATACGCAGTATTTT
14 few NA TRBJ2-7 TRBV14 CASSQNLPPGEQYF TGTGCCAGCAGCCAAAACCTACCCCCCGGCGAGCAGTACTTC
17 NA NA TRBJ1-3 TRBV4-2 CASSQERGGQAGNTIYF TGTGCCAGCAGCCAAGAGCGCGGGGGGCAAGCTGGAAACACCATATATTTT
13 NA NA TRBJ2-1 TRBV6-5 CASSRRGNNEQFF TGTGCCAGCAGTAGACGGGGAAACAATGAGCAGTTCTTC
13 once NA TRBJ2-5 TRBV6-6 CASSYSFQETQYF TGTGCCAGCAGTTATAGCTTCCAAGAGACCCAGTACTTC
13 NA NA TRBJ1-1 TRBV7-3 CASSLWQNTEAFF TGTGCCAGCAGCTTGTGGCAGAACACTGAAGCTTTCTTT
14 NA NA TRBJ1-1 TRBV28 CASSPPDRNTEAFF TGTGCCAGCAGTCCACCTGACAGGAACACCGAAGCTTTCTTT
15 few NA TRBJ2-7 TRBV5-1 CASSQQGGASYEQYF TGCGCCAGCAGCCAACAGGGGGGGGCCTCCTACGAGCAGTACTTC
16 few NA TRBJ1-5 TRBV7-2 CASSLADLSGGSPQHF TGTGCCAGCAGCTTAGCAGACCTCTCGGGGGGATCGCCCCAGCATTTT
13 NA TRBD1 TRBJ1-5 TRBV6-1 CASAGQGDQPQHF TGTGCCAGTGCCGGACAGGGAGACCAGCCCCAGCATTTT
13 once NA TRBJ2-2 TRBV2 CASTRDNTGELFF TGTGCCAGCACAAGAGATAACACCGGGGAGCTGTTTTTT
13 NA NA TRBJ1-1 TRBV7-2 CASAGAANTEAFF TGTGCCAGCGCTGGGGCAGCGAACACTGAAGCTTTCTTT
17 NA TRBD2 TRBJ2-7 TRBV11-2 CASSLTVSGRATYEQYF TGTGCCAGCAGCTTAACAGTTAGCGGGAGGGCTACCTACGAGCAGTACTTC
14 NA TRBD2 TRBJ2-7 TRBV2 CASSEWDYTYEQYF TGTGCCAGCAGTGAGTGGGACTACACCTACGAGCAGTACTTC
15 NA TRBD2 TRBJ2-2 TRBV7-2 CASSPLAGAGGELFF TGTGCCAGCAGCCCATTAGCGGGAGCGGGCGGGGAGCTGTTTTTT
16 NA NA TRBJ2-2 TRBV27 CASSVGSGTHTGELFF TGTGCCAGCAGTGTAGGGTCCGGGACACACACCGGGGAGCTGTTTTTT
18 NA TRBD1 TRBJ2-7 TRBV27 CASSLSPPGTGAPYEQYF TGTGCCAGCAGTTTATCCCCCCCCGGGACAGGGGCGCCCTACGAGCAGTACTTC
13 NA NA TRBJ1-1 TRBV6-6 CASSLPPGAEAFF TGTGCCAGCAGCCTCCCGCCGGGGGCTGAAGCTTTCTTT
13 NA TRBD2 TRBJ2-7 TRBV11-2 CASGSGSSYEQYF TGTGCCAGCGGTAGCGGGAGCTCCTACGAGCAGTACTTC
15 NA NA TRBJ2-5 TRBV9 CASSVEGSQGGTQYF TGTGCCAGCAGCGTAGAGGGTAGCCAAGGGGGGACCCAGTACTTC
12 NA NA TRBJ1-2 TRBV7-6 CASSPGGQGYTF TGTGCCAGCAGCCCAGGCGGACAGGGCTACACCTTC
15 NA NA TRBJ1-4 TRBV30 CAWSALGQLDEKLFF TGTGCCTGGAGTGCACTAGGACAGTTGGATGAAAAACTGTTTTTT
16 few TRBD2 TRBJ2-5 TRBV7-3 CASSLGLAGGLETQYF TGTGCCAGCAGCCTGGGACTAGCGGGAGGATTGGAGACCCAGTACTTC
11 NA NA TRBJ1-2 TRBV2 CASSGDMGYTF TGTGCCAGCAGTGGGGACATGGGCTACACCTTC